Listed below are T cell receptor beta chains from one sample, sequenced in a study of T cell responses to AZD1222 COVID-19 vaccine. Clones were read by immunoSEQ multiplex PCR, and TCRdb kept only the in-frame ones, dropping some. This sample carries roughly 160,000 clones, roughly nine tenths of them seen once, and the ten largest clones take approximately 1.9%. The material sequenced was peripheral blood, taken on day 0 of AZD1222 vaccination. The receptors originated from an adult in good health. CDR3s include the opening cysteine and the closing phenylalanine or tryptophan. A D gene is named only where the DNA matches it firmly. Size is stated for part of the rows, as once, few or many counts, or as a class when the clone is expanded.

j_call clone_size d_call v_call cdr3_aa cdr3_nt
TRBJ1-5 NA NA TRBV5-6 CASSLGLGRVRNQPQHF TGTGCCAGCAGCTTGGGTTTAGGTCGGGTACGGAATCAGCCCCAGCATTTT
TRBJ2-2 once NA TRBV27 CASTVIPHGELFF TGTGCCAGCACTGTGATCCCCCACGGGGAGCTGTTTTTT
TRBJ1-1 NA NA TRBV5-1 CASSLGLGVHTEAFF TGCGCCAGCAGCTTGGGTTTAGGGGTCCACACTGAAGCTTTCTTT
TRBJ2-4 NA TRBD1 TRBV5-4 CASSLRGLGSIQYF TGTGCCAGCAGCTTAAGGGGGCTCGGTAGCATTCAGTACTTC
TRBJ1-1 NA NA TRBV20-1 CSAGVTEAFF TGCAGTGCCGGGGTCACTGAAGCTTTCTTT
TRBJ2-5 NA TRBD2 TRBV30 CAWSASSGLQETQYF TGTGCCTGGAGTGCCTCTAGCGGCCTACAAGAGACCCAGTACTTC
TRBJ1-6 NA NA TRBV14 CASSLQPYNSPLHF TGTGCCAGCAGCCTACAGCCTTACAATTCACCCCTCCACTTT
TRBJ2-5 NA TRBD2 TRBV5-1 CASSLIGGGQETQYF TGCGCCAGCAGCTTGATCGGGGGAGGGCAAGAGACCCAGTACTTC
TRBJ2-5 NA NA TRBV7-2 CASSLGDRQGETQYF TGTGCCAGCAGCTTAGGGGACCGGCAAGGCGAGACCCAGTACTTC
TRBJ1-5 NA NA TRBV27 CASSLKQNQPQHF TGTGCCAGCAGCTTAAAACAGAATCAGCCCCAGCATTTT
TRBJ2-7 NA TRBD1 TRBV2 CASSGTEYEQYF TGTGCCAGCAGCGGGACAGAGTACGAGCAGTACTTC
TRBJ2-7 NA NA TRBV6-1 CASSEGGTYEQYF TGTGCCAGCAGTGAAGGGGGCACCTACGAGCAGTACTTC
TRBJ2-3 NA TRBD1 TRBV28 CASSLGQGYTDTQYF TGTGCCAGCAGTTTGGGACAGGGGTACACAGATACGCAGTATTTT
TRBJ1-6 NA NA TRBV9 CASSVAGTVNSPLHF TGTGCCAGCAGCGTAGCGGGGACGGTGAATTCACCCCTCCACTTT
TRBJ2-7 NA TRBD2 TRBV29-1 CSVSGQTSGRAFSYEQYF TGCAGCGTCTCTGGGCAAACTAGCGGGAGGGCCTTCTCTTACGAGCAGTACTTC
TRBJ1-2 NA NA TRBV7-2 CASRPGGDYGYTF TGTGCCAGCAGACCAGGTGGGGACTATGGCTACACCTTC
TRBJ2-6 NA TRBD2 TRBV5-1 CASTRGVGPSGANVLTF TGCGCCAGCACCCGGGGGGTAGGACCCTCTGGGGCCAACGTCCTGACTTTC
TRBJ1-5 NA TRBD1 TRBV6-5 CASMDRGWQPQHF TGTGCCAGCATGGACAGGGGATGGCAGCCCCAGCATTTT
TRBJ1-1 NA NA TRBV5-1 CASSSGDVETEAFF TGCGCCAGCAGCTCGGGGGACGTGGAAACTGAAGCTTTCTTT
TRBJ1-2 NA TRBD1 TRBV13 CASSLVLVGGKYGYTF TGTGCCAGCAGCTTAGTTCTTGTAGGGGGCAAGTATGGCTACACCTTC
TRBJ1-1 once NA TRBV29-1 CSVETTVNTEAFF TGCAGCGTTGAGACGACGGTTAACACTGAAGCTTTCTTT
TRBJ2-3 NA NA TRBV29-1 CSAWDPWDTQYF TGCAGCGCATGGGACCCATGGGATACGCAGTATTTT
TRBJ2-1 NA TRBD2 TRBV9 CASNSGRPYNEQFF TGTGCCAGCAACAGCGGGAGACCCTACAATGAGCAGTTCTTC
TRBJ2-7 NA NA TRBV4-2 CASSPGARIYEQYF TGTGCCAGCAGCCCGGGGGCAAGGATCTACGAGCAGTACTTC
TRBJ2-1 NA TRBD2 TRBV11-3 CASSLGGVNEQFF TGTGCCAGCAGCCTTGGGGGGGTTAATGAGCAGTTCTTC
TRBJ2-2 NA TRBD1 TRBV3-1/TRBV3-2 CASSSQGALNTGELFF TGTGCCAGCAGCTCACAGGGGGCCCTTAACACCGGGGAGCTGTTTTTT
TRBJ2-1 NA NA TRBV5-6 CASSLDRLRDNEQFF TGTGCCAGCAGTTTAGACAGGCTGAGGGACAATGAGCAGTTCTTC
TRBJ2-1 NA TRBD2 TRBV2 CASGVSGRGYEQFF TGTGCCAGCGGGGTTAGCGGGAGAGGTTATGAGCAGTTCTTC
TRBJ2-3 NA TRBD1 TRBV10-2 CASSVQGDPHSRYF TGCGCCAGCAGTGTCCAGGGGGACCCCCACTCGAGGTATTTT
TRBJ1-1 NA NA TRBV30 CAWSVDLGAFF TGTGCCTGGAGTGTAGATCTGGGAGCTTTCTTT
TRBJ1-1 NA TRBD1 TRBV7-2 CASSRGQETRKAFF TGTGCCAGCAGCAGGGGACAGGAGACACGGAAAGCTTTCTTT
TRBJ1-4 NA NA TRBV19 CASSSHGRGEEKLFF TGTGCCAGTAGTAGCCACGGACGGGGCGAGGAAAAACTGTTTTTT
TRBJ2-1 NA NA TRBV3-1/TRBV3-2 CASSQETSGRGSYNEQFF TGTGCCAGCAGCCAAGAAACCAGCGGAAGGGGCTCCTACAATGAGCAGTTCTTC
TRBJ2-1 NA TRBD2 TRBV27 CASSSLSSGSKGSNEQFF TGTGCCAGCAGTTCGTTGTCTAGCGGGAGTAAAGGAAGCAATGAGCAGTTCTTC
TRBJ1-6 NA NA TRBV7-9 CASSSHREGSPLHF TGTGCCAGCAGTTCCCACAGGGAGGGTTCACCCCTCCACTTT